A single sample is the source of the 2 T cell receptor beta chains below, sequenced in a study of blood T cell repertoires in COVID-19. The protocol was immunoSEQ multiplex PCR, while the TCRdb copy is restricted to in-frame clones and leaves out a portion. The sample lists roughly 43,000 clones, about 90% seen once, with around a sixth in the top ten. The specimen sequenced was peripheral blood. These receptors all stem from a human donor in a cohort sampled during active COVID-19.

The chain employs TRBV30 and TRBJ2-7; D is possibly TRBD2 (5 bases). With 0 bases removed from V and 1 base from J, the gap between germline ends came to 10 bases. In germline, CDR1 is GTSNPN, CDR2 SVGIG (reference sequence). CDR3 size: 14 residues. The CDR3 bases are TGTGCCTGGAGTGTACCCGGGATTTCCTACGAGCAGTACTTC. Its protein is CAWSVPGISYEQYF.

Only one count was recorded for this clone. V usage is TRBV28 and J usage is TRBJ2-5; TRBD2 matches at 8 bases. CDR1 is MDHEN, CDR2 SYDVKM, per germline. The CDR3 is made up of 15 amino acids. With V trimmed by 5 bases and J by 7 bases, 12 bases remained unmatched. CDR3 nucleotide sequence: TGTGCCAGCAGTCCCACACTAGCGGCCCGAAGGACCCAGTACTTC. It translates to CASSPTLAARRTQYF.